The present T cell receptor beta chain was sequenced within a study of CD8 T cells in Susac syndrome. Regarding the study as a whole: The study acknowledged a relatively small number of individuals in its TCR sequencing and HLA analysis.

TCR beta was sequenced from blood CD8+ and CD4+ T cells. Reverse transcription of roughly 0.45 to 1 ug RNA was carried out with random hexamers. It was immunoSEQ multiplex PCR that amplified TCR beta CDR3 across 54 Vbeta and 13 Jbeta. TCRdb used MiXCR to reprocess the immunoSEQ multiplex PCR reads, holding one entry per CDR3 protein. The sample yields about 240,000 distinct CDR3 sequences, around 96% seen once. Details on this clonotype: Its matching antigen is unknown. One end of the junction varies from germline; a read error may be responsible.

The sequenced sample consisted of CD4+ T cells from PBMCs. This receptor was obtained from a human donor with Susac syndrome.

CDR3 sequence reads: CASSLYGTSAVF. The CDR3 DNA sequence: TGTGCCAGCAGCCTCTACGGGACTAGTGCAGTCTTC. The V call is TRBV7-2, the J call TRBJ2-7; 8 nucleotides line up with TRBD2. The CDR3 covers 12 residues. CDR1 SGHTA and CDR2 FQGNSA come from the germline V gene.